This TCR beta chain came from a study of T-cell reconstitution after alpha-beta-depleted transplantation in children. The library targeted TCRbeta and was prepared with unique molecular identifiers. MiXCR, run by TCRdb on the PCR reads, gives a single entry per CDR3 protein. The table lists fewer than 120,000 distinct CDR3 sequences, about a tenth of them singletons. CDR1 is SGHRS, CDR2 YFSETQ, per germline. The CDR3 consists of 14 residues. V was trimmed by 4 bases and J by 3 bases, leaving 10 bases between them. On this clonotype itself: A much larger clone lies a single base off, so this may be a read error. This likely comes from a read error, as the CDR3 has no conserved phenylalanine or tryptophan at its end.

The chain uses TRBV5-1 and TRBJ2-2, with D perhaps TRBD2 (5 bases). Sample: PBMCs from the stem cell graft donor, taken from the stem cell graft. The TCR was taken from a human donor who donated a stem cell graft to a child with acute lymphoblastic leukemia. The chain's CDR3 is CASSERRDTGELFL. The CDR3 DNA follows: TGCGCCAGCAGCGAGCGGCGTGACACCGGGGAGCTGTTTTTG.